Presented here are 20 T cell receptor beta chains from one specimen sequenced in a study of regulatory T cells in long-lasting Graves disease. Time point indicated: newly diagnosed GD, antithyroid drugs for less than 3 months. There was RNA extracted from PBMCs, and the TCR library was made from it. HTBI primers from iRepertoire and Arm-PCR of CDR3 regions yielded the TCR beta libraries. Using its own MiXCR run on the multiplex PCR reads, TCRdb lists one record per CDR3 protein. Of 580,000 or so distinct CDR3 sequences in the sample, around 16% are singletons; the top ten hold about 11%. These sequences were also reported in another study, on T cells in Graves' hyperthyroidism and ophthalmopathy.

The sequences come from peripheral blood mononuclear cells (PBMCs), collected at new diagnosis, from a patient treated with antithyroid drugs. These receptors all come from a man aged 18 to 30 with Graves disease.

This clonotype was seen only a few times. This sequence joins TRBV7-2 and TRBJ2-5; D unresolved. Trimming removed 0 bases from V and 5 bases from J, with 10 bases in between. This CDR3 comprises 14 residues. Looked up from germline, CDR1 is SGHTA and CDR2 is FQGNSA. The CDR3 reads CASSLAVGSETQYF. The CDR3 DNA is TGTGCCAGCAGCTTAGCGGTGGGGTCGGAGACCCAGTACTTC.

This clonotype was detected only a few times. The chain's CDR3 is CASSGLLGAPYEQYF. CDR3 DNA: TGTGCCAGCAGTGGCCTGTTGGGAGCCCCCTACGAGCAGTACTTC. The gene calls are TRBV12-3 or TRBV12-4 and TRBJ2-7; D is perhaps TRBD2 (5 bases). Trimming took off 5 bases at V and 2 bases at J, with 16 bases between the two ends. This CDR3 region has 15 residues.

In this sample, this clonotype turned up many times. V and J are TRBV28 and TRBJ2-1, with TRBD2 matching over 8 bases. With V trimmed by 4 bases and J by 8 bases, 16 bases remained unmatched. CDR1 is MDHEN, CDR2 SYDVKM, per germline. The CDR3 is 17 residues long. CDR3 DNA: TGTGCCAGCAGTTCCCTCGTGGATAGCGGGATAGTTTATGAGCAGTTCTTC. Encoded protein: CASSSLVDSGIVYEQFF.

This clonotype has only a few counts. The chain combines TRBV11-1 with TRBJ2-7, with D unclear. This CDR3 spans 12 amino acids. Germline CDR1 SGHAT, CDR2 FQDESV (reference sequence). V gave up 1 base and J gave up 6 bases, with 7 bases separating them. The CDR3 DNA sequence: TGTGCCAGCAGCTTAGGGAATTTCGAGCAGTACTTC. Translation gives CASSLGNFEQYF.

The CDR3 loop reads CASSPGTSGSGSYNEQFF. The DNA for the CDR3 is TGTGCCAGTAGTCCCGGAACTAGCGGGAGCGGCTCCTACAATGAGCAGTTCTTC. The gene calls are TRBV19 and TRBJ2-1, with 11 bases that match TRBD2. This CDR3 spans 18 amino acids. V shed 5 bases and J 0 bases; nucleotides not matched to a gene: 9. Germline V CDR1 and CDR2: LNHDA, SQIVND (reference sequence).

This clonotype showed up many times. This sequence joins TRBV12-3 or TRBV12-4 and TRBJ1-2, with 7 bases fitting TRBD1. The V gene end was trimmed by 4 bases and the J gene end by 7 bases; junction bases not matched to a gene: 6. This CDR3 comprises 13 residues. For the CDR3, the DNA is TGTGCCAGCAGTTCCGACAGGGCCCGTGGCTACACCTTC. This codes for CASSSDRARGYTF.

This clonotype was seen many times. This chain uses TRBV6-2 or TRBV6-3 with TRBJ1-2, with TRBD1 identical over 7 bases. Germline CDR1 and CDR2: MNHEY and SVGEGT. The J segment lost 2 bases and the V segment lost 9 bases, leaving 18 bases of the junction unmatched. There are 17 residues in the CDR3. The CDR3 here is CASLTVFGTVTNYGYTF. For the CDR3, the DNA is TGTGCCAGTTTAACAGTATTTGGGACAGTGACAAACTATGGCTACACCTTC.

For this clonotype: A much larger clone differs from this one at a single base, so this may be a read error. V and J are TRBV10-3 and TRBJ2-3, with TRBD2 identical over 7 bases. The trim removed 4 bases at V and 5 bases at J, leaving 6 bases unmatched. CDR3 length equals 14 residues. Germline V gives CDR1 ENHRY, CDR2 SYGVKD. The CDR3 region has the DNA TGTGCCATCAGTGGGGGCGGGAGTGGAGATACGCAGTATTTT. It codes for CAISGGGSGDTQYF.

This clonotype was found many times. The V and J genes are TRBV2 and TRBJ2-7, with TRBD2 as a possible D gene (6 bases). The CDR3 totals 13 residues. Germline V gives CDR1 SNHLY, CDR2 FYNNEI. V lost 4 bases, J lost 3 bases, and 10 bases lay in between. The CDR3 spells CASSAGLFYEQYF. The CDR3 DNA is TGTGCCAGCAGTGCAGGACTATTCTACGAGCAGTACTTC. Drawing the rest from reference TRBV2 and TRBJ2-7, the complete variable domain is EPEVTQTPSHQVTQMGQEVILRCVPISNHLYFYWYRQILGQKVEFLVSFYNNEISEKSEIFDDQFSVERPDGSNFTLKIRSTKLEDSAMYFCASSAGLFYEQYFGPGTRLTVT.

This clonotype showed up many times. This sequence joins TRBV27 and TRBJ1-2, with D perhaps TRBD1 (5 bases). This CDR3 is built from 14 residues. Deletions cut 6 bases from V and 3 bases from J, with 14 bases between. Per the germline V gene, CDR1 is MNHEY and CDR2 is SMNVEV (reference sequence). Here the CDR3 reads CASRPRGKDYGYTF. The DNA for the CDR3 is TGTGCCAGCAGACCAAGGGGTAAAGACTATGGCTACACCTTC.

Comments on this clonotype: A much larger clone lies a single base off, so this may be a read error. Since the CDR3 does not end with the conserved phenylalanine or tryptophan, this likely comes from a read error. CDR3: CAWSVLRGHSGYTS. DNA for the CDR3: TGTGCCTGGAGTGTACTTAGAGGGCATAGTGGCTACACCTCC. This chain connects TRBV30 to TRBJ1-2; D is uncertain. The V end lost 0 bases, the J end lost 7 bases, and 15 bases lay between the germline ends. The CDR3 extends over 14 amino acids. The germline V gene encodes CDR1 GTSNPN and CDR2 SVGIG (reference sequence).

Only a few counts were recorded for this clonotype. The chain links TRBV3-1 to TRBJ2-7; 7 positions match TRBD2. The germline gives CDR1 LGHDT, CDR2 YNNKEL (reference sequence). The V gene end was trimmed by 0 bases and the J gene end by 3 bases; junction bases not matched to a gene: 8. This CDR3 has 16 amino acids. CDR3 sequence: CASSQEGALASYEQYF. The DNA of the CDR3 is TGTGCCAGCAGCCAAGAAGGGGCACTAGCGAGCTACGAGCAGTACTTC.

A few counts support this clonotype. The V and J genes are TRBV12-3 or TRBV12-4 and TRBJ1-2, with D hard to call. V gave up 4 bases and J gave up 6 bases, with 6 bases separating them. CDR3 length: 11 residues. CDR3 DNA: TGTGCCAGCAGTTCCGCTCATGGCTACACCTTC. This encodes CASSSAHGYTF.

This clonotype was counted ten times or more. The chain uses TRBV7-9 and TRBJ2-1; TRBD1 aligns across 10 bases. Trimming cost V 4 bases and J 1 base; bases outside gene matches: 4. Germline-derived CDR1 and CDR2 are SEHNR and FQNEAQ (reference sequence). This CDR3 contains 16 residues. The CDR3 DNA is TGTGCCAGCAGCTCCTTGGACAGGGGGTCCTACAATGAGCAGTTCTTC. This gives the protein CASSSLDRGSYNEQFF.

DNA of the CDR3: TGTGCCAGCACCCCGTGGGCGGGGCAGGGCTATGGCTACACCTTC. Translated: CASTPWAGQGYGYTF. The chain is built from TRBV12-3 or TRBV12-4 and TRBJ1-2, with D possibly matching TRBD1 (5 bases). This CDR3 is built from 15 residues. V was cut by 7 bases and J by 4 bases, with 19 bases left in between.

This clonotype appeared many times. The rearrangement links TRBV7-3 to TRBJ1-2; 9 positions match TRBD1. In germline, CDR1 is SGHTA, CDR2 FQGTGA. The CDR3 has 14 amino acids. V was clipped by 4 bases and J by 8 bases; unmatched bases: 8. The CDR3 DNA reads TGTGCCAGCAGCTCCGGGACAGGGCAAGGCGGCTACACCTTC. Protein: CASSSGTGQGGYTF.

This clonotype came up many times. CDR3 sequence: CSARGQGPYYEQYF. The CDR3 DNA sequence: TGCAGTGCTAGGGGACAGGGTCCTTACTACGAGCAGTACTTC. The chain has TRBV20-1 and TRBJ2-7, with 9 bases lining up with TRBD1. The junction had 6 bases not matched to a gene; V was cut back by 3 bases and J by 3 bases. The CDR3 runs to 14 residues. Germline-derived CDR1 and CDR2 are DFQATT and SNEGSKA (reference sequence).

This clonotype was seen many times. The CDR3 coding sequence is TGTGCCAGCTCGGGGGCGTGGGAGCAGTTCTTC. It codes for CASSGAWEQFF. The rearrangement links TRBV3-1 to TRBJ2-1; D may correspond to TRBD1 or TRBD2 (6 bases each). This CDR3 is 11 amino acids long. Germline-derived CDR1 and CDR2 are LGHDT and YNNKEL (reference sequence). Between the trimmed V and J ends, which lost 8 bases and 10 bases, there was a span of 12 bases.

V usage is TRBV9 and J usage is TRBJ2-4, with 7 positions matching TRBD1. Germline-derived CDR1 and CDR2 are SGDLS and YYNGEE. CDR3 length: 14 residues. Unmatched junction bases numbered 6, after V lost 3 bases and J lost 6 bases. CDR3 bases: TGTGCCAGCAGCGGGGACAGTGCTCTAAACATTCAGTACTTC. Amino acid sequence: CASSGDSALNIQYF.

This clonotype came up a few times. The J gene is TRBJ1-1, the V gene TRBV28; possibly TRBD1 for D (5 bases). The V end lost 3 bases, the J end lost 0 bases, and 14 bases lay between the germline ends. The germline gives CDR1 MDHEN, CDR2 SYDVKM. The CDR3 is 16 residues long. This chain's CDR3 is CASSFRGGEMNTEAFF. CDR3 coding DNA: TGTGCCAGCAGTTTTAGGGGCGGGGAGATGAACACTGAAGCTTTCTTT.